Listed below are T cell receptor beta chains from one sample, sequenced in a study of Ad26.COV2.S vaccination and SARS-CoV-2 variants. Method: immunoSEQ multiplex PCR; TCRdb's copy keeps in-frame clones and lacks some. The repertoire holds approximately 97,000 clones, with 80% as singletons. Material: peripheral blood, obtained after recovery from COVID-19. The receptors were gathered from a human donor who had recovered from COVID-19. Both conserved end residues are part of each CDR3. Fields, in order: V gene, J gene, clone size, D gene, CDR3 DNA, CDR3 protein. D genes are given only for firm matches. The size of a clone is reported for some rows only, either as once, few or many, or as a class for expanded clones.

V gene: TRBV25-1; J gene: TRBJ2-1; clone size: -; D gene: -; CDR3 DNA: TGTGCCAGCAGTGAATTACAGGGCTCCTACAATGAGCAGTTCTTC; CDR3 protein: CASSELQGSYNEQFF
V gene: TRBV7-6; J gene: TRBJ2-1; clone size: few; D gene: -; CDR3 DNA: TGTGCCAGCAGCCCGCTACAGCGCAATGAGCAGTTCTTC; CDR3 protein: CASSPLQRNEQFF
V gene: TRBV11-2; J gene: TRBJ2-7; clone size: -; D gene: -; CDR3 DNA: TGTGCCAGCAGCTTTGCCAGATCGGGGTACGAGCAGTACTTC; CDR3 protein: CASSFARSGYEQYF
V gene: TRBV9; J gene: TRBJ1-6; clone size: -; D gene: -; CDR3 DNA: TGTGCCAGCAGCGTATTGGGGGAGAATTCACCCCTCCACTTT; CDR3 protein: CASSVLGENSPLHF
V gene: TRBV5-6; J gene: TRBJ2-5; clone size: many; D gene: -; CDR3 DNA: TGTGCCAGCAGCTCCGACGGTGGGTTTCAAGAGACCCAGTACTTC; CDR3 protein: CASSSDGGFQETQYF
V gene: TRBV7-6; J gene: TRBJ1-2; clone size: -; D gene: -; CDR3 DNA: TGTGCCAGCAGCTTAAATCAGGGGAACTATGGCTACACCTTC; CDR3 protein: CASSLNQGNYGYTF
V gene: TRBV24-1; J gene: TRBJ2-1; clone size: -; D gene: TRBD2; CDR3 DNA: TGTGCCACCAGTGATCCAATCCTGAGCGGGGGGGCGAGCAATGAGCAGTTCTTC; CDR3 protein: CATSDPILSGGASNEQFF
V gene: TRBV6-2/TRBV6-3; J gene: TRBJ2-2; clone size: -; D gene: -; CDR3 DNA: TGTGCCAGCAGTTACCGTACAGCTACCGGGGAGCTGTTTTTT; CDR3 protein: CASSYRTATGELFF
V gene: TRBV6-6; J gene: TRBJ2-1; clone size: once; D gene: -; CDR3 DNA: TGTGCCAGCAGTTACTCGAGTCCGAATCAGTTCTTC; CDR3 protein: CASSYSSPNQFF
V gene: TRBV28; J gene: TRBJ2-7; clone size: -; D gene: -; CDR3 DNA: TGTGCCAGCAGTGGGGACATTTCAACCTACGAGCAGTACTTC; CDR3 protein: CASSGDISTYEQYF
V gene: TRBV19; J gene: TRBJ2-5; clone size: -; D gene: TRBD1; CDR3 DNA: TGTGCCAGTTGTCCAGGGGGCGCGCAGGAGACCCAGTACTTC; CDR3 protein: CASCPGGAQETQYF
V gene: TRBV6-5; J gene: TRBJ1-1; clone size: -; D gene: -; CDR3 DNA: TGTGCCAGCAGGACACGGCGAAAGGACACTGAAGCTTTCTTT; CDR3 protein: CASRTRRKDTEAFF
V gene: TRBV7-9; J gene: TRBJ1-2; clone size: many; D gene: -; CDR3 DNA: TGTGCCAGCAGCTTCGACAGGAACTATGGCTACACCTTC; CDR3 protein: CASSFDRNYGYTF
V gene: TRBV30; J gene: TRBJ1-3; clone size: -; D gene: TRBD1; CDR3 DNA: TGTGCCTGGAGTGTCCAGGGGGCGCGGGGAAACACCATATATTTT; CDR3 protein: CAWSVQGARGNTIYF
V gene: TRBV6-5; J gene: TRBJ1-5; clone size: once; D gene: -; CDR3 DNA: TGTGCCAGCACCAAAGGGGATCAGCCCCAGCATTTT; CDR3 protein: CASTKGDQPQHF
V gene: TRBV6-5; J gene: TRBJ2-7; clone size: once; D gene: -; CDR3 DNA: TGTGCCAGCAGTTACGGTGGGACGGGATCCTACGAGCAGTACTTC; CDR3 protein: CASSYGGTGSYEQYF
V gene: TRBV6-2/TRBV6-3; J gene: TRBJ2-1; clone size: -; D gene: TRBD2; CDR3 DNA: TGTGCCAGCAGTCCGGACCGACGGACTAGCGGGATGTACAATGAGCAGTTCTTC; CDR3 protein: CASSPDRRTSGMYNEQFF
V gene: TRBV9; J gene: TRBJ2-1; clone size: -; D gene: TRBD2; CDR3 DNA: TGTGCCAGCCCACCCCCTCGGGGGGGTATCGATGAGCAGTTCTTC; CDR3 protein: CASPPPRGGIDEQFF
V gene: TRBV9; J gene: TRBJ2-1; clone size: -; D gene: TRBD1; CDR3 DNA: TGTGCCAGCAGCCCTTCAGACAGGGGGCTCTTTAATGAGCAGTTCTTC; CDR3 protein: CASSPSDRGLFNEQFF
V gene: TRBV29-1; J gene: TRBJ2-7; clone size: once; D gene: -; CDR3 DNA: TGCAGCGCGGCATTTAGCTCCTACGAGCAGTACTTC; CDR3 protein: CSAAFSSYEQYF
V gene: TRBV5-5; J gene: TRBJ1-5; clone size: -; D gene: -; CDR3 DNA: TGTGCCAGCAGCTTGAACGTTGTGGGCAATCAGCCCCAGCATTTT; CDR3 protein: CASSLNVVGNQPQHF
V gene: TRBV29-1; J gene: TRBJ2-2; clone size: -; D gene: TRBD2; CDR3 DNA: TGCAGCGTGCACCTGGGGGGGTCCGGGGAGCTGTTTTTT; CDR3 protein: CSVHLGGSGELFF
V gene: TRBV5-1; J gene: TRBJ1-6; clone size: once; D gene: TRBD1; CDR3 DNA: TGCGCCAGCAGCCGGGACAGCGATAATTCACCCCTCCACTTT; CDR3 protein: CASSRDSDNSPLHF
V gene: TRBV19; J gene: TRBJ2-3; clone size: once; D gene: TRBD1; CDR3 DNA: TGTGCCAGTAACAGGGGACGCACAGATACGCAGTATTTT; CDR3 protein: CASNRGRTDTQYF
V gene: TRBV5-1; J gene: TRBJ2-3; clone size: many; D gene: TRBD2; CDR3 DNA: TGCGCCAGCAGCTTGTTTCTAGCGGGGGGGACAAGCACAGATACGCAGTATTTT; CDR3 protein: CASSLFLAGGTSTDTQYF
V gene: TRBV7-3; J gene: TRBJ2-4; clone size: -; D gene: TRBD1; CDR3 DNA: TGTGCCAGCAGCTTAAGCGACAGGGGGGCCAAAAACATTCAGTACTTC; CDR3 protein: CASSLSDRGAKNIQYF
V gene: TRBV4-1; J gene: TRBJ2-7; clone size: -; D gene: TRBD2; CDR3 DNA: TGCGCCAGCAGCCAAGAAGGCGGGGGGGCTATCGAGCAGTACTTC; CDR3 protein: CASSQEGGGAIEQYF
V gene: TRBV7-6; J gene: TRBJ1-2; clone size: few; D gene: -; CDR3 DNA: TGTGCCAGCAGCTTAGAACAGGGAGGTTATGGCTACACCTTC; CDR3 protein: CASSLEQGGYGYTF
V gene: TRBV27; J gene: TRBJ2-3; clone size: -; D gene: -; CDR3 DNA: TGTGCCAGCAGTCCCTGGACAGTGAGCACAGATACGCAGTATTTT; CDR3 protein: CASSPWTVSTDTQYF
V gene: TRBV19; J gene: TRBJ1-5; clone size: -; D gene: -; CDR3 DNA: TGTGCCAGTAGCGCCGAGTACAATCAGCCCCAGCATTTT; CDR3 protein: CASSAEYNQPQHF
V gene: TRBV5-5; J gene: TRBJ2-1; clone size: few; D gene: -; CDR3 DNA: TGTGCCAGCAGCAACCGGAATAGTTCAGTCCCGGGACAAAGAGGGAATGAGCAGTTCTTC; CDR3 protein: CASSNRNSSVPGQRGNEQFF
V gene: TRBV18; J gene: TRBJ1-4; clone size: -; D gene: -; CDR3 DNA: TGTGCCAGCTCGACGACGACAGTTAATGAAAAACTGTTTTTT; CDR3 protein: CASSTTTVNEKLFF
V gene: TRBV11-1; J gene: TRBJ1-1; clone size: -; D gene: -; CDR3 DNA: TGTGCCAGCAGCTTAGCAGTGGACACTGAAGCTTTCTTT; CDR3 protein: CASSLAVDTEAFF
V gene: TRBV12-5; J gene: TRBJ1-1; clone size: -; D gene: -; CDR3 DNA: TGTGCTAGTGGTCGGGACGGGTACACTGAAGCTTTCTTT; CDR3 protein: CASGRDGYTEAFF
V gene: TRBV6-5; J gene: TRBJ1-2; clone size: -; D gene: TRBD1; CDR3 DNA: TGTGCCAGCAGTTACTCGGGACAGAATAACTATGGCTACACCTTC; CDR3 protein: CASSYSGQNNYGYTF
V gene: TRBV9; J gene: TRBJ1-4; clone size: -; D gene: -; CDR3 DNA: TGTGCCAGCAGCGTAGGGCAGGAGGGGCTCGGTGAAAAACTGTTTTTT; CDR3 protein: CASSVGQEGLGEKLFF
V gene: TRBV5-5; J gene: TRBJ2-5; clone size: few; D gene: TRBD1; CDR3 DNA: TGTGCCAGCAGCCTGTGGACAGGAGACCAAGAGACCCAGTACTTC; CDR3 protein: CASSLWTGDQETQYF
V gene: TRBV6-1; J gene: TRBJ1-6; clone size: -; D gene: -; CDR3 DNA: TGTGCCAGCAGTGAAGCATTGCAGGAGTCACCCCTCCACTTT; CDR3 protein: CASSEALQESPLHF
V gene: TRBV5-1; J gene: TRBJ2-3; clone size: -; D gene: -; CDR3 DNA: TGCGCCAGCAGCGGTGCCGGGACACCAGACACAGATACGCAGTATTTT; CDR3 protein: CASSGAGTPDTDTQYF
V gene: TRBV5-1; J gene: TRBJ1-4; clone size: -; D gene: TRBD1; CDR3 DNA: TGCGCCAGCAGCCTTATGGGACAGGGCGATGAAAAACTGTTTTTT; CDR3 protein: CASSLMGQGDEKLFF
V gene: TRBV5-1; J gene: TRBJ2-6; clone size: few; D gene: TRBD1; CDR3 DNA: TGCGCCAGCAGGGTCCTCGACAGGGCCGGGGCCAACGTCCTGACTTTC; CDR3 protein: CASRVLDRAGANVLTF
V gene: TRBV11-2; J gene: TRBJ2-5; clone size: -; D gene: -; CDR3 DNA: TGTGCCAGCAGCCCACCCGGAGCGAAAGAGACCCAGTACTTC; CDR3 protein: CASSPPGAKETQYF
V gene: TRBV15; J gene: TRBJ2-3; clone size: -; D gene: TRBD1; CDR3 DNA: TGTGCCACCAGCAGACCCGACAGGGGAGCAACAGATACGCAGTATTTT; CDR3 protein: CATSRPDRGATDTQYF
V gene: TRBV19; J gene: TRBJ2-3; clone size: -; D gene: -; CDR3 DNA: TGTGCCAGTCAGCGGGCCTCAGGGGCCGGAGATACGCAGTATTTT; CDR3 protein: CASQRASGAGDTQYF
V gene: TRBV19; J gene: TRBJ1-4; clone size: -; D gene: -; CDR3 DNA: TGTGCCAGTAGTGCCCCAGGACGGCCCACAACTAATGAAAAACTGTTTTTT; CDR3 protein: CASSAPGRPTTNEKLFF
V gene: TRBV10-3; J gene: TRBJ2-2; clone size: -; D gene: -; CDR3 DNA: TGTGCCATCAGTGAGTTCGGGGAGCTGTTTTTT; CDR3 protein: CAISEFGELFF
V gene: TRBV6-2/TRBV6-3; J gene: TRBJ2-7; clone size: -; D gene: TRBD2; CDR3 DNA: TGTGCCAGCAGTTATCGCTCAGCGGGGGAATCCTACGAGCAGTACTTC; CDR3 protein: CASSYRSAGESYEQYF
V gene: TRBV5-1; J gene: TRBJ1-4; clone size: -; D gene: TRBD1; CDR3 DNA: TGCGCCAGCAGCAAGACCGGGACAGGCCATGAAAAACTGTTTTTT; CDR3 protein: CASSKTGTGHEKLFF
V gene: TRBV5-6; J gene: TRBJ2-7; clone size: -; D gene: -; CDR3 DNA: TGTGCCAGCAGCTCCCGGGACCGCCATCCCTACGAGCAGTACTTC; CDR3 protein: CASSSRDRHPYEQYF
V gene: TRBV27; J gene: TRBJ2-7; clone size: -; D gene: TRBD2; CDR3 DNA: TGTGCCAGCAGTTTTACCCTAGCGGGGGGGCGATACGAGCAGTACTTC; CDR3 protein: CASSFTLAGGRYEQYF
V gene: TRBV19; J gene: TRBJ2-1; clone size: once; D gene: -; CDR3 DNA: TGTGCCAGTAGTATCTCCGCAGTCTCCTACAATGAGCAGTTCTTC; CDR3 protein: CASSISAVSYNEQFF
V gene: TRBV6-6; J gene: TRBJ2-3; clone size: -; D gene: -; CDR3 DNA: TGTGCCAGCAAAAGAGGGGAGGACACAGATACGCAGTATTTT; CDR3 protein: CASKRGEDTDTQYF
V gene: TRBV4-2; J gene: TRBJ1-1; clone size: -; D gene: -; CDR3 DNA: TGTGCCAGCAGCCATGAAGGATTGTCGAACACTGAAGCTTTCTTT; CDR3 protein: CASSHEGLSNTEAFF
V gene: TRBV11-2; J gene: TRBJ1-2; clone size: -; D gene: TRBD1; CDR3 DNA: TGTGCCAGCAGCGACGGGACAGGGGGCAATATCGCCTACACCTTC; CDR3 protein: CASSDGTGGNIAYTF
V gene: TRBV7-2; J gene: TRBJ1-2; clone size: once; D gene: TRBD1; CDR3 DNA: TGTGCCAGCAGCCTACCCTCGAAGGGGGCGGGTGGCTACACCTTC; CDR3 protein: CASSLPSKGAGGYTF